This T cell receptor (beta chain) derives from a study of blood T cell repertoires in COVID-19. Study overall: Specimens from acute and convalescent COVID-19 originated in the United States, Italy and Spain.

Generated by immunoSEQ multiplex PCR, the TCRdb table keeps only in-frame clones and is missing some. The sample lists over 45,000 clones, roughly 89% seen once, with around two fifths in the top ten. V lost 6 bases, J lost 1 base, and 6 bases stayed unmatched. The CDR3 extends over 15 amino acids. The germline gives CDR1 MNHEY, CDR2 SVGAGI. The chain couples TRBV6-5 to TRBJ1-2, with TRBD1 matching over 9 bases. This TCR was recovered from a woman aged 55-70 years with COVID-19, enrolled during active disease. The sample consisted of peripheral blood. DNA for the CDR3: TGTGCCAGCAGATACGACAGGGGGATTAACTATGGCTACACCTTC. As protein: CASRYDRGINYGYTF.